This TCR beta chain stems from a study of shared clonotypes between healthy human individuals. Sequenced by immunoSEQ multiplex PCR; TCRdb stores in-frame clones only, minus some. The sample has some 1 million clones, approximately 70% seen once. The germline V gene has CDR1 MDHEN and CDR2 SYDVKM. There are 17 residues in the CDR3. With 0 bases clipped from V and 5 bases from J, the junction kept 12 bases outside the gene matches. The chain has TRBV28 and TRBJ1-2; 7 bases map to TRBD1. The specimen was memory CD4+ T cells sorted from blood. Specified subset: CD45RA-negative fraction. The TCR originated in a man aged 18 to 30 in good health. In DNA form, the CDR3 reads TGTGCCAGCAGTTTATGGAGCGAGGGACAGACGGAGTATGGCTACACCTTC. It is translated as CASSLWSEGQTEYGYTF.